This T cell receptor beta chain was recovered during a study of T cell repertoires in ileal Crohn's disease. Notes on the study in general: Active smokers at surgery had more clonal expansions than non-smokers. Every patient over 26.8% clonality showed endoscopic recurrence. Mucosal expansions were suggested to be mainly CD8 T cells.

Each sample's TCRB immunosequencing used 500 to 550 nanograms of biopsy DNA. Clones were sequenced by immunoSEQ multiplex PCR, and TCRdb holds only the in-frame ones, with some missing. The sample comprises thousands of clones, around 85% of which are singletons, and 7.5% to 10% rests with the top ten. This CDR3 has 15 amino acids. From germline, CDR1 is SQVTM and CDR2 ANQGSEA. The ends were cut back, 0 bases at V and 5 bases at J, with 16 bases in the middle. For this clone: Its specificity is not known.

The TCR originated in an adult with Crohn's disease. V gene TRBV29-1 combines with J gene TRBJ2-5, with D perhaps TRBD1 (5 bases). The sample was ileal tissue. CDR3 protein: CSVEDRAGAWETQYF. The CDR3 DNA reads TGCAGCGTTGAAGATCGGGCTGGGGCGTGGGAGACCCAGTACTTC.